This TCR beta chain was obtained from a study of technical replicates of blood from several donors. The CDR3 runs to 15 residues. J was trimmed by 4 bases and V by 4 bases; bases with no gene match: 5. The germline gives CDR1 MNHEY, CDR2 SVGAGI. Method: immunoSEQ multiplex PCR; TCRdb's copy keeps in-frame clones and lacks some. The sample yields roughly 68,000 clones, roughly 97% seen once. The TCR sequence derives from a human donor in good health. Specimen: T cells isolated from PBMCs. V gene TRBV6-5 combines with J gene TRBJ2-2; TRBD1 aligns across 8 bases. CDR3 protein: CASSLQGVTTGELFF. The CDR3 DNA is TGTGCCAGCAGTTTACAGGGGGTGACCACCGGGGAGCTGTTTTTT.